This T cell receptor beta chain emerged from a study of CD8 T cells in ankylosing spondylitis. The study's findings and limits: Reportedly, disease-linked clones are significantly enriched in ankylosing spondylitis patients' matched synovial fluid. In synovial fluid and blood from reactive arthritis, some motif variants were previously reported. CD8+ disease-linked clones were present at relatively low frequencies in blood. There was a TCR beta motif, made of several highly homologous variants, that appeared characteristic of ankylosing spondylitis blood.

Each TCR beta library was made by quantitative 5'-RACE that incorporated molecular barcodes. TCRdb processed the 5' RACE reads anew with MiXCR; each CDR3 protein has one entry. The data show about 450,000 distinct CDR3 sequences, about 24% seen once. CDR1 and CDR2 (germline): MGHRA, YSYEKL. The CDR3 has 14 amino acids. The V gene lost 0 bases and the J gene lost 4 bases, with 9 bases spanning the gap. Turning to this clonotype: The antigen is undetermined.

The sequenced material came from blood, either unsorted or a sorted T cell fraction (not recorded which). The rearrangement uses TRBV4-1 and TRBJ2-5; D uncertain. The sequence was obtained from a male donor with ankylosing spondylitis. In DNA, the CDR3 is TGCGCCAGCAGCCAAGATCCAGTATCAGAGACCCAGTACTTC. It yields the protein CASSQDPVSETQYF.